The entry below gives a single T cell receptor beta chain sequence along with its context. No antigen is known for it. This record belongs to a study of radiation and T cells in renal cell carcinoma. Study at large: Nephrectomy followed 15 Gy stereotactic body radiation by 4 weeks. Whole-study results and caveats: Without pretreatment biopsies, baseline tumor clonotype presence was undetermined.

The ends were cut back, 2 bases at V and 5 bases at J, with 12 bases in the middle. CDR3 length: 14 amino acids. The germline CDR1 and CDR2 sequences are ENHRY and SYGVKD. Time point here: blood 2 weeks post-SBRT. Stated treatment: 15 Gy SBRT to primary tumor, nephrectomy 4 weeks later. Serial blood draws occurred at baseline and 2 and 4 weeks post-SBRT. The tumor was a clear cell renal cell carcinoma. The data were produced by immunoSEQ multiplex PCR, yet TCRdb's version contains in-frame clones alone and is incomplete. The sample consists of tens of thousands of clones, 80% of them appearing once. This chain links TRBV10-3 with TRBJ1-1; maybe TRBD1 (5 bases). The material sequenced was blood, taken from a patient whose treatment included radiotherapy and nephrectomy. The receptor was derived from a woman aged 70 to 79 with renal cell carcinoma. This CDR3 reads CAISETQGETEAFF. The CDR3 nucleotides read TGTGCCATCAGTGAGACCCAGGGTGAGACTGAAGCTTTCTTT.